The sequence of this T cell receptor beta chain was determined in a study of blood T cells in healthy people across ages. Findings and limits, study-wide: Higher diversity, along with more naive CD4+ cells, distinguished long-lived donors from aged donors.

Through a sample-barcoded 5' primer and a J-beta primer mix, a second PCR was run for about 7 to 12 cycles. TCRdb re-called the 5' RACE reads through MiXCR, storing one row per CDR3 protein. This repertoire shows about 1.6 million distinct CDR3 sequences, roughly 32% found once; its top ten account for about 11%. Comments on this clonotype: What it binds is unknown.

V was trimmed by 3 bases and J by 6 bases, leaving 15 bases between them. Germline lookup yields CDR1 MGHRA and CDR2 YSYEKL. This CDR3 comprises 15 residues. The chain uses TRBV4-1 and TRBJ1-5; weak D call: TRBD1 (6 bases). The sequencing sample was made of blood. The TCR was taken from a woman in her thirties in good health. This CDR3 is CASSHGQGLIQPQHF. CDR3 coding DNA: TGCGCCAGCAGCCATGGGCAGGGGTTAATTCAGCCCCAGCATTTT.